One sample yielded the 27 T cell receptor beta chains listed below, sequenced in a study of blood T cell repertoires in COVID-19. The assay was immunoSEQ multiplex PCR, and TCRdb's table has in-frame clones only and misses some. The sample carries approximately 440,000 clones, roughly 88% recorded once. Material: peripheral blood. The receptor set was obtained from a woman aged 45-60 years with COVID-19, enrolled during active disease.

The chain uses TRBV7-9 and TRBJ2-1, with D tentatively TRBD2 (5 bases). CDR3 size: 13 residues. Trimming stripped 4 bases from V and 6 bases from J, with 10 bases between. Germline CDR1 reads SEHNR; CDR2 reads FQNEAQ (reference sequence). CDR3 in DNA: TGTGCCAGCAGCTCATCGGGGTTCAATGAGCAGTTCTTC. The encoded protein is CASSSSGFNEQFF.

V gene TRBV30 combines with J gene TRBJ1-1; possibly TRBD1 for D (5 bases). The V and J ends lost 1 base and 4 bases respectively, with 16 bases between them. The CDR3 loop spans 15 amino acids. The germline V gene has CDR1 GTSNPN and CDR2 SVGIG (reference sequence). CDR3 in amino acids: CAWSGGFRDGTEAFF. CDR3 DNA: TGTGCCTGGAGTGGAGGTTTCAGGGATGGCACTGAAGCTTTCTTT.

This chain links TRBV19 with TRBJ1-2; maybe TRBD1 (6 bases). This CDR3 is built from 14 residues. Trimming stripped 10 bases from V and 1 base from J, with 16 bases between. CDR1 LNHDA and CDR2 SQIVND come from the germline V gene (reference sequence). The CDR3 coding sequence is TGTGCCACCGCCGGCAGGGGCCTTAACTATGGCTACACCTTC. Its translation: CATAGRGLNYGYTF.

V is TRBV5-4 and J is TRBJ2-7, with TRBD1 matching 7 bases. This CDR3 spans 14 amino acids. Germline values: CDR1 SGHNT, CDR2 YYREEE (reference sequence). V was clipped by 4 bases and J by 2 bases; unmatched bases: 6. The CDR3, as DNA: TGTGCCAGCAGCACACTCCAGGGGGCCTACGAGCAGTACTTC. It is translated as CASSTLQGAYEQYF. The full variable domain, with the rest looked up from reference TRBV5-4 and TRBJ2-7, is ETGVTQSPTHLIKTRGQQVTLRCSSQSGHNTVSWYQQALGQGPQFIFQYYREEENGRGNFPPRFSGLQFPNYSSELNVNALELDDSALYLCASSTLQGAYEQYFGPGTRLTVT.

The rearrangement uses TRBV7-2 and TRBJ1-1, with D possibly matching TRBD1 (5 bases). In germline, CDR1 is SGHTA, CDR2 FQGNSA. The CDR3 is 15 residues long. V lost 1 base to trimming and J lost 5 bases, with 14 bases between them. The CDR3 here is CASSLVSLGGTEAFF. In nucleotides, the CDR3 is TGTGCCAGCAGCTTAGTAAGCCTCGGGGGGACTGAAGCTTTCTTT.

The chain recombines TRBV7-2 with TRBJ1-5, with D perhaps TRBD1 (6 bases). The CDR3 has 16 residues. Per germline, CDR1 SGHTA and CDR2 FQGNSA. Trimming left V 5 bases short and J 4 bases short, with 18 bases between. This CDR3 reads CASSRTQGLRNQPQHF. The CDR3 DNA reads as TGTGCCAGCAGCCGTACCCAGGGGTTGAGGAATCAGCCCCAGCATTTT.

V is TRBV3-1 (or the pseudogene TRBV3-2) and J is TRBJ2-3; 7 bases map to TRBD2. The germline V gene encodes CDR1 LGHDT and CDR2 YNNKEL (reference sequence). Unmatched junction bases numbered 2, after V lost 1 base and J lost 1 base. The CDR3 sequence is 15 residues long. The CDR3, as DNA: TGTGCCAGCAGCCAAGCGGGGGGAGGCACAGATACGCAGTATTTT. Amino acid sequence: CASSQAGGGTDTQYF.

The J gene is TRBJ2-7, the V gene TRBV24-1; 7 bases fit TRBD1. Germline V gene lookup returns CDR1 KGHDR and CDR2 SFDVKD. J lost 0 bases, V lost 5 bases, and 0 bases had no gene match. The CDR3 has 13 amino acids. The DNA of the CDR3 is TGTGCCACCAGTGGGGACAGCTCCTACGAGCAGTACTTC. This codes for CATSGDSSYEQYF.

This clone was detected only once. The chain is built from TRBV5-1 and TRBJ2-3; 7 bases fit TRBD2. Germline loops: CDR1 SGHRS, CDR2 YFSETQ. The CDR3 runs 15 residues. Trimming cost V 2 bases and J 5 bases; bases outside gene matches: 8. The CDR3 DNA is TGCGCCAGCAGCTTCGGGGGACGGGGGGTAGATACGCAGTATTTT. This translates into CASSFGGRGVDTQYF.

The chain couples TRBV28 to TRBJ1-2; no reliable D call. V was trimmed by 6 bases and J by 4 bases, leaving 9 bases between them. CDR3 size: 12 residues. Germline lookup yields CDR1 MDHEN and CDR2 SYDVKM. CDR3 in amino acids: CASSPRGYGYTF. In DNA form, the CDR3 reads TGTGCCAGCAGCCCCCGAGGCTATGGCTACACCTTC.

V and J are TRBV5-6 and TRBJ1-2, with TRBD1 matching 10 bases. In germline, CDR1 is SGHDT, CDR2 YYEEEE. The ends lost 5 bases at V and 5 bases at J; junction bases unmatched: 3. There are 13 residues in the CDR3. CDR3 sequence (DNA): TGTGCCAGCAGTTCGGGACAGGGGTATGGCTACACCTTC. The encoded protein is CASSSGQGYGYTF. Complete variable domain (other parts from reference TRBV5-6 and TRBJ1-2): DAGVTQSPTHLIKTRGQQVTLRCSPKSGHDTVSWYQQALGQGPQFIFQYYEEEERQRGNFPDRFSGHQFPNYSSELNVNALLLGDSALYLCASSSGQGYGYTFGSGTRLTVV.

The chain links TRBV28 to TRBJ1-3; D is unclear. The V end was cut by 4 bases, the J end by 0 bases, with 10 bases between. The germline CDR1 and CDR2 sequences are MDHEN and SYDVKM. The CDR3 is 15 residues long. CDR3 amino acids: CASSSTGNSGNTIYF. The CDR3 nucleotides read TGTGCCAGCAGTTCCACCGGTAACTCTGGAAACACCATATATTTT.

This sequence joins TRBV2 and TRBJ1-5, with 7 positions matching TRBD1. Trimming removed 7 bases from V and 4 bases from J; junction bases left unmatched: 10. CDR1 and CDR2 (germline): SNHLY, FYNNEI. This CDR3 spans 15 amino acids. DNA of the CDR3: TGTGCCAGCATTCCCTCGCCAGGGGGGAATCAGCCCCAGCATTTT. Translation gives CASIPSPGGNQPQHF.

The chain combines TRBV7-8 with TRBJ2-1; 9 positions agree with TRBD2. V dropped 10 bases and J dropped 4; count of bases not matched to a gene: 11. The CDR3 spans 15 residues. Germline V lookup: CDR1 SGHVS, CDR2 FQNEAQ. The CDR3 sequence is CAISGSGGRYNEQFF. Here the CDR3 DNA reads TGTGCCATTTCGGGTAGCGGGGGACGATACAATGAGCAGTTCTTC.

The chain employs TRBV30 and TRBJ1-1; D unresolved. Germline assignment: CDR1 GTSNPN and CDR2 SVGIG (reference sequence). The length of the CDR3 is 12 residues. V lost 0 bases and J 10 bases, leaving 12 bases between the germline ends. CDR3 amino acids: CAWSVARRGAFF. The DNA of the CDR3 is TGTGCCTGGAGTGTGGCCAGGCGGGGAGCTTTCTTT.

The chain has TRBV3-1 (or the pseudogene TRBV3-2) and TRBJ1-4; tentative D call: TRBD1 (5 bases). Germline CDR1 and CDR2: LGHDT and YNNKEL (reference sequence). This CDR3 is 15 amino acids long. V was pared by 0 bases and J by 6 bases, with 11 bases between. As DNA, the CDR3 is TGTGCCAGCAGCCAAGATTCAGGGCAGTATGAAAAACTGTTTTTT. Translating it yields CASSQDSGQYEKLFF.

Here the CDR3 DNA reads TGTGCCAGCAGCGCCCTAACCTTC. Protein: CASSALTF. This chain links TRBV9 with TRBJ1-2, with D uncertain. CDR1 SGDLS and CDR2 YYNGEE come from the germline V gene. Trimming shortened V by 3 bases and J by 14 bases, and 5 bases separated the two germline ends. CDR3 length equals 8 residues.

This rearrangement joins TRBV7-9 to TRBJ2-7; D is unclear. The CDR3 contains 14 residues. Between the trimmed V and J ends, which lost 1 base and 0 bases, there was a span of 7 bases. The germline CDR1 and CDR2 sequences are SEHNR and FQNEAQ (reference sequence). In DNA form, the CDR3 reads TGTGCCAGCAGCTTAGACTCGAGCTCCTACGAGCAGTACTTC. This encodes CASSLDSSSYEQYF.

This clone was seen only once. The rearrangement joins TRBV30 to TRBJ2-7; 9 bases fit TRBD1. J was trimmed by 5 bases and V by 3 bases; bases with no gene match: 8. Germline CDR1 is GTSNPN and CDR2 is SVGIG (reference sequence). The CDR3 has 14 amino acids. The CDR3 here is CAWSAGQGFDEQYF. CDR3 nucleotides: TGTGCCTGGAGCGCGGGACAGGGATTCGACGAGCAGTACTTC.

This sequence joins TRBV7-9 and TRBJ1-4; no definite D call. Trimming removed 2 bases from V and 0 bases from J, with 4 bases in between. The CDR3 totals 14 residues. Germline values: CDR1 SEHNR, CDR2 FQNEAQ (reference sequence). The chain's CDR3 is CASSLLATNEKLFF. The DNA for the CDR3 is TGTGCCAGCAGCTTACTTGCAACTAATGAAAAACTGTTTTTT.

This sequence joins TRBV30 and TRBJ1-5; D unclear. V lost 0 bases to trimming and J lost 7 bases, with 10 bases between them. The CDR3 runs to 13 residues. CDR1 and CDR2 from the germline V gene are GTSNPN and SVGIG (reference sequence). CDR3 protein: CAWSVPGQQPQHF. For the CDR3, the DNA is TGTGCCTGGAGTGTCCCGGGTCAGCAGCCCCAGCATTTT.

V is TRBV11-2 and J is TRBJ1-2; no clear D. This CDR3 spans 14 amino acids. V lost 3 bases to trimming and J lost 6 bases, with 14 bases between them. Germline lookup yields CDR1 SGHAT and CDR2 FQNNGV. The CDR3 loop reads CASSFGGENNGYTF. The CDR3 DNA reads as TGTGCCAGCAGCTTTGGCGGGGAGAACAATGGCTACACCTTC.

The V gene is TRBV20-1, the J gene TRBJ1-1; 7 nucleotides match TRBD1. Germline V lookup: CDR1 DFQATT, CDR2 SNEGSKA (reference sequence). With 5 bases clipped from V and 6 bases from J, the junction kept 3 bases outside the gene matches. The CDR3 covers 11 residues. CDR3 residues: CSAYRGAEAFF. CDR3 sequence (DNA): TGCAGTGCTTACAGGGGCGCTGAAGCTTTCTTT.

The chain joins TRBV11-2 to TRBJ2-5, with 12 bases that match TRBD2. The CDR3 is 16 amino acids. In germline, CDR1 is SGHAT, CDR2 FQNNGV. The V segment lost 3 bases and the J segment 5 bases; nucleotides outside the gene matches: 7. The CDR3, as DNA: TGTGCCAGCAGCTTCACGACTAGCGGGGGAGGGGAGACCCAGTACTTC. It specifies CASSFTTSGGGETQYF.

Comments on this clone: This sample includes further DNA sequences coding for the same CDR3. This sequence joins TRBV30 and TRBJ1-4; D not certain. V was cut by 2 bases and J by 7 bases, with 5 bases left in between. This CDR3 region has 11 residues. Germline-derived CDR1 and CDR2 are GTSNPN and SVGIG (reference sequence). CDR3 loop: CAWSRGEKLFF. The CDR3 nucleotides read TGTGCCTGGAGTCGGGGTGAAAAACTGTTTTTT.

The genes are TRBV24-1 and TRBJ2-3; 8 positions agree with TRBD2. Germline values: CDR1 KGHDR, CDR2 SFDVKD. The length of the CDR3 is 14 residues. J gave up 4 bases and V 4 bases, and 3 bases lay outside the gene matches. Written as DNA, the CDR3 is TGTGCCACCAGTGACTCGGGACTAGCAGATACGCAGTATTTT. Its protein is CATSDSGLADTQYF.

The V gene is TRBV5-4, the J gene TRBJ2-7, with 9 bases that match TRBD2. CDR1 is SGHNT, CDR2 YYREEE, per germline (reference sequence). J was trimmed by 2 bases and V by 3 bases; bases with no gene match: 3. The CDR3 is 14 residues long. Here the CDR3 reads CASSSAGGPYEQYF. The CDR3, as DNA: TGTGCCAGCAGCTCAGCGGGGGGCCCCTACGAGCAGTACTTC.